The 18 T cell receptor beta chains presented below share a single source sample, sequenced in a study of T cells in Graves' hyperthyroidism and ophthalmopathy. There were TCR beta CDR3 regions amplified from RNA transcripts. A set of HTBI primers served as the primers for a first-round RT-PCR of the TCR CDR3. TCRdb re-called the multiplex PCR reads through MiXCR, storing one row per CDR3 protein. The data show hundreds of thousands of distinct CDR3 sequences, 15% to 20% seen once. The material sequenced was blood. The receptors shown here come from a woman under 30 with Graves' ophthalmopathy.

This clonotype was counted a few times. This chain links TRBV19 with TRBJ2-3, with D unresolved. This CDR3 comprises 15 residues. Germline V gene data show CDR1 as LNHDA and CDR2 as SQIVND (reference sequence). V was cut by 9 bases and J by 1 base, with 17 bases left in between. The CDR3 protein is CASANIPPGTDTQYF. The CDR3 DNA reads TGTGCCAGCGCTAATATCCCGCCCGGCACAGATACGCAGTATTTT. Using reference TRBV19 and TRBJ2-3 for the parts outside the CDR3, the full variable domain is DGGITQSPKYLFRKEGQNVTLSCEQNLNHDAMYWYRQDPGQGLRLIYYSQIVNDFQKGDIAEGYSVSREKKESFPLTVTSAQKNPTAFYLCASANIPPGTDTQYFGPGTRLTVL.

This clonotype showed up many times. This chain links TRBV28 with TRBJ1-2; perhaps TRBD1 as D (6 bases). V lost 2 bases and J lost 4, with 8 bases in between. The V gene's germline CDR1 is MDHEN and CDR2 SYDVKM. The CDR3 has 13 amino acids. The CDR3 reads CASSLQGTYGYTF. The CDR3 DNA follows: TGTGCCAGCAGTTTACAGGGGACCTATGGCTACACCTTC.

The genes are TRBV10-3 and TRBJ1-1; D unresolved. CDR1 and CDR2 (germline): ENHRY, SYGVKD. Trimming removed 10 bases from V and 0 bases from J, with 9 bases in between. CDR3 length equals 12 residues. CDR3: CASTDLNTEAFF. CDR3 nucleotide sequence: TGTGCCAGTACAGATCTGAACACTGAAGCTTTCTTT.

The chain is built from TRBV9 and TRBJ1-1, with 11 bases aligning to TRBD1. The CDR3 runs to 17 residues. Trimming cost V 0 bases and J 7 bases; bases outside gene matches: 11. Germline values: CDR1 SGDLS, CDR2 YYNGEE. CDR3 protein: CASSVGPGQGALLEAFF. The DNA of the CDR3 is TGTGCCAGCAGCGTAGGTCCAGGACAGGGGGCCCTGCTTGAAGCTTTCTTT.

This clonotype has a count of ten or more. The J gene is TRBJ1-1, the V gene TRBV13, with TRBD1 matching 7 bases. With 0 bases clipped from V and 8 bases from J, the junction kept 0 bases outside the gene matches. This CDR3 spans 12 amino acids. From germline, CDR1 is PRHDT and CDR2 FYEKMQ (reference sequence). CDR3 coding DNA: TGTGCCAGCAGCTTAGGGACAGGGGAAGCTTTCTTT. It encodes CASSLGTGEAFF. The full variable domain, completed using reference TRBV13 and TRBJ1-1, is AAGVIQSPRHLIKEKRETATLKCYPIPRHDTVYWYQQGPGQDPQFLISFYEKMQSDKGSIPDRFSAQQFSDYHSELNMSSLELGDSALYFCASSLGTGEAFFGQGTRLTVV.

This clonotype was observed a few times. At one of its ends the junction is not consistent with the germline gene, which may arise from a read error. The rearrangement uses TRBV6-1 and TRBJ1-1, with D maybe TRBD1 (6 bases). CDR1 is MNHNS, CDR2 SASEGT, per germline. The CDR3 is made up of 13 amino acids. The DNA of the CDR3 is TGTGCCAGCATTGAAAGGGACAAGAAGGAATCTTTCTTT. This gives the protein CASIERDKKESFF.

There are a few counts of this clonotype. The gene calls are TRBV5-1 and TRBJ2-5, with 10 nucleotides matching TRBD1. The CDR3 spans 15 residues. Germline CDR1 and CDR2: SGHRS and YFSETQ. Losses at the gene ends were 4 bases for V and 5 bases for J; bases not matched to a gene: 8. CDR3 sequence (DNA): TGCGCCAGCAGCAGCCCGGGACAGGGGTGGGAGACCCAGTACTTC. The encoded protein is CASSSPGQGWETQYF.

This rearrangement joins TRBV4-1 to TRBJ1-1; the match to TRBD1 covers 7 bases. CDR1 MGHRA and CDR2 YSYEKL come from the germline V gene. J lost 0 bases, V lost 1 base, and 5 bases had no gene match. This CDR3 has 16 amino acids. CDR3 sequence: CASSQVVGQVNTEAFF. The CDR3 DNA is TGCGCCAGCAGCCAAGTAGTCGGACAGGTGAACACTGAAGCTTTCTTT.

This clonotype was observed a few times. V gene TRBV4-1 combines with J gene TRBJ1-2; D is perhaps TRBD1 (6 bases). This CDR3 is built from 14 residues. Trimming cost V 1 base and J 8 bases, with 14 bases left between them. Germline CDR1 reads MGHRA; CDR2 reads YSYEKL. The CDR3 is CASSQGGGRGGYTF. DNA for the CDR3: TGCGCCAGCAGCCAAGGAGGGGGACGCGGGGGCTACACCTTC.

This clonotype has a handful of counts. The rearrangement links TRBV7-2 to TRBJ2-3; TRBD2 matches 12 bases. Per the germline V gene, CDR1 is SGHTA and CDR2 is FQGNSA. After removal of 3 bases from V and 0 bases from J, the junction contained 1 base not matched to a gene. This CDR3 is 16 amino acids long. For the CDR3, the DNA is TGTGCCAGCAGCTTCGGGACTAGCGGGAGCACAGATACGCAGTATTTT. Protein product: CASSFGTSGSTDTQYF.

The rearrangement uses TRBV10-1 and TRBJ2-5, with D maybe TRBD2 (5 bases). Germline loops: CDR1 WNHNN, CDR2 SYGVQD (reference sequence). Deletions cut 7 bases from V and 5 bases from J, with 11 bases between. This CDR3 has 12 residues. In DNA form, the CDR3 reads TGCGCCAGCAAGATAACTAGGGAGACCCAGTACTTC. Translating gives CASKITRETQYF.

Many counts were recorded for this clonotype. The rearrangement joins TRBV6-5 to TRBJ1-2; D possibly corresponds to TRBD1 (6 bases). The V end lost 2 bases, the J end lost 4 bases, and 17 bases lay between the germline ends. The CDR3 loop spans 16 amino acids. Germline CDR1 reads MNHEY; CDR2 reads SVGAGI. The CDR3 DNA sequence: TGTGCCAGCAGTTACGCCCTGGGGGCAGACTTCTATGGCTACACCTTC. It encodes CASSYALGADFYGYTF.

This clonotype was counted only a few times. The chain recombines TRBV6-1 with TRBJ2-3, with 14 bases identical to TRBD2. Germline V gives CDR1 MNHNS, CDR2 SASEGT. V shed 6 bases and J 6 bases; nucleotides not matched to a gene: 8. The CDR3 has 16 amino acids. The CDR3 bases are TGTGCCAGCAGGAGACTAGCGGGGGGGGCCGGGGATACGCAGTATTTT. It translates to CASRRLAGGAGDTQYF.

A few counts support this clonotype. The chain uses TRBV5-6 and TRBJ2-5; TRBD2 aligns across 13 bases. The junction had 9 bases not matched to a gene; V was cut back by 5 bases and J by 2 bases. Germline V gene data show CDR1 as SGHDT and CDR2 as YYEEEE. This CDR3 contains 17 residues. The CDR3: CASRPSGTSGNQETQYF. The CDR3, as DNA: TGTGCCAGCAGACCCTCCGGGACTAGCGGGAATCAAGAGACCCAGTACTTC. The full variable domain, completed using reference TRBV5-6 and TRBJ2-5, is DAGVTQSPTHLIKTRGQQVTLRCSPKSGHDTVSWYQQALGQGPQFIFQYYEEEERQRGNFPDRFSGHQFPNYSSELNVNALLLGDSALYLCASRPSGTSGNQETQYFGPGTRLLVL.

The gene calls are TRBV4-1 and TRBJ2-2, with TRBD2 matching 10 bases. The junction had 13 bases not matched to a gene; V was cut back by 3 bases and J by 6 bases. The CDR3 covers 18 residues. CDR1 MGHRA and CDR2 YSYEKL come from the germline V gene. The CDR3: CASSQKFLAGDKAGELFF. In DNA, the CDR3 is TGCGCCAGCAGCCAGAAATTTCTAGCGGGAGATAAGGCCGGGGAGCTGTTTTTT.

The chain is built from TRBV19 and TRBJ1-2; D not certain. V was cut by 3 bases and J by 8 bases, with 19 bases left in between. Germline V gene sequence: CDR1 LNHDA, CDR2 SQIVND (reference sequence). This CDR3 has 15 amino acids. The CDR3, as DNA: TGTGCCAGTAGTATGGGCGACCCTCATGGATGGGGCTACACCTTC. Residues: CASSMGDPHGWGYTF.

A few counts support this clonotype. V is TRBV20-1 and J is TRBJ2-5; 8 bases map to TRBD2. Trimming took 0 bases from V and 0 from J; bases not matched to a gene: 6. Per the germline V gene, CDR1 is DFQATT and CDR2 is SNEGSKA (reference sequence). The length of the CDR3 is 16 residues. Written as DNA, the CDR3 is TGCAGTGCTAGAGATGGGGGCGGGAGGTACCAAGAGACCCAGTACTTC. It codes for CSARDGGGRYQETQYF.

This clonotype showed up many times. The chain couples TRBV28 to TRBJ1-1; 9 positions agree with TRBD1. This CDR3 has 14 amino acids. Germline V gives CDR1 MDHEN, CDR2 SYDVKM. The V segment lost 7 bases and the J segment 2 bases; nucleotides outside the gene matches: 5. The CDR3 sequence: CASKTTGGNTEAFF. In DNA, the CDR3 is TGTGCCAGCAAAACGACAGGGGGTAACACTGAAGCTTTCTTT.